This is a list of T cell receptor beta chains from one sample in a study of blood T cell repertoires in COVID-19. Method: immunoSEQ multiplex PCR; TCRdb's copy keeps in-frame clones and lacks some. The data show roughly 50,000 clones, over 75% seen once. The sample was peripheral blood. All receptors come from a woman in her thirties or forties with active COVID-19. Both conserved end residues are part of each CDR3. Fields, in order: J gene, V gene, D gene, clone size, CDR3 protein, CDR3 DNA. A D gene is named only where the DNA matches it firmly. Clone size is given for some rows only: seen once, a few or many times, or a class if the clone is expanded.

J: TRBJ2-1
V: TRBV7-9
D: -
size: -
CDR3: CASSPPRRHGNEQFF
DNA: TGTGCCAGCAGCCCCCCGCGGCGTCATGGGAATGAGCAGTTCTTC

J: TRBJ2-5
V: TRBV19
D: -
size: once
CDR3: CASRKRQNHQETQYF
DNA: TGTGCCAGTAGAAAGAGACAGAACCACCAAGAGACCCAGTACTTC

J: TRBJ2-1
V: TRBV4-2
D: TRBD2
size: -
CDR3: CASSQWTRGGSYNEQFF
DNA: TGTGCCAGCAGCCAATGGACCCGGGGAGGGTCCTACAATGAGCAGTTCTTC

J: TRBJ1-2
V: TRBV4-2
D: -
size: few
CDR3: CASSQVLKGRDYGYTF
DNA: TGTGCCAGCAGCCAGGTTCTAAAGGGGCGCGACTATGGCTACACCTTC

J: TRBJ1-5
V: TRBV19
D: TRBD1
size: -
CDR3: CASSQGAGQPQHF
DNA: TGTGCCAGTAGTCAGGGGGCAGGACAGCCCCAGCATTTT

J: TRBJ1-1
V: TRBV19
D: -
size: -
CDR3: CASGRGDRPEAFF
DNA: TGTGCCAGCGGGAGGGGGGATCGGCCTGAAGCTTTCTTT

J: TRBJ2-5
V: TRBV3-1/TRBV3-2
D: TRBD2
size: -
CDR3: CARSQRGGGEYF
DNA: TGTGCCCGCAGCCAAAGGGGCGGGGGGGAGTACTTC

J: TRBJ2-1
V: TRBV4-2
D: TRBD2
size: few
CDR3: CASSHLQRGGNEQFF
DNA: TGTGCCAGCAGCCACCTTCAGCGGGGGGGCAATGAGCAGTTCTTC

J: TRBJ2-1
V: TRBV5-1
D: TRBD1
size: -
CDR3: CASSLGQVSYNEQFF
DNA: TGCGCCAGCAGCCTGGGACAGGTCTCCTACAATGAGCAGTTCTTC

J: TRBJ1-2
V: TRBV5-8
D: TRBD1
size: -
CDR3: CATSLTGVAGYTF
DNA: TGTGCCACCTCGCTAACAGGGGTAGCTGGCTACACCTTC

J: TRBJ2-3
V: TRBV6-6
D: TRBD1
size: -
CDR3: CASKPGQTSTDTQYF
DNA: TGTGCCAGCAAACCGGGACAGACAAGCACAGATACGCAGTATTTT

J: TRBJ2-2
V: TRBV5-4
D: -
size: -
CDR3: CASSKRAPNTGELFF
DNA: TGTGCCAGCAGCAAGAGGGCTCCGAACACCGGGGAGCTGTTTTTT

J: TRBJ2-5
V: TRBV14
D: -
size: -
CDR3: CASSQDRRAMKETQYF
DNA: TGTGCCAGCAGCCAAGACCGCAGGGCCATGAAAGAGACCCAGTACTTC

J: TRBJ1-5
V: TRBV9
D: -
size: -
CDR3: CASSVDAVNQPQHF
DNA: TGTGCCAGCAGCGTAGACGCAGTCAATCAGCCCCAGCATTTT

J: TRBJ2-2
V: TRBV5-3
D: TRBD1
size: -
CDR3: CARSRGRWPGELFF
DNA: TGTGCCAGAAGCAGGGGGCGATGGCCCGGGGAGCTGTTTTTT

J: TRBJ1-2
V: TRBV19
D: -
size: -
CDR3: CASQYGGDGYTF
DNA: TGTGCCAGCCAGTACGGCGGGGATGGCTACACCTTC

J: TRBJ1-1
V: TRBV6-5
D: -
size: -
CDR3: CASSYSYRDTEAFF
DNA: TGTGCCAGCAGTTACTCGTACAGGGACACTGAAGCTTTCTTT

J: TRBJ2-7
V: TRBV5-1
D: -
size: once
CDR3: CASSLNGGLARAEQYF
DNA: TGCGCCAGCAGCTTGAATGGGGGTCTAGCGAGGGCCGAGCAGTACTTC

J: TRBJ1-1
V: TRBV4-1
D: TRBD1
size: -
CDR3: CASSQTGTGNTEAFF
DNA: TGCGCCAGCAGCCAAACCGGGACAGGGAACACTGAAGCTTTCTTT

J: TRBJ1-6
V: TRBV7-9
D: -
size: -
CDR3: CASSLDPGNSPLHF
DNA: TGTGCCAGCAGCTTAGACCCGGGGAATTCACCCCTCCACTTT

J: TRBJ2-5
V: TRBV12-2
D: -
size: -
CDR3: CASRFKWREETQYF
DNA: TGTGCAAGTCGCTTTAAGTGGCGGGAAGAGACCCAGTACTTC

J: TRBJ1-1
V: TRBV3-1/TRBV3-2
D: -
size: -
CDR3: CASSQGGGVEAFF
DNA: TGTGCCAGCAGCCAAGGGGGGGGAGTTGAAGCTTTCTTT

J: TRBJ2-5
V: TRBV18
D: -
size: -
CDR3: CASSPPSKETQYF
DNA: TGTGCCAGCTCACCACCGAGTAAAGAGACCCAGTACTTC

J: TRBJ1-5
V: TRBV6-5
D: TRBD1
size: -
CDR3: CASSSSRGNNQPQHF
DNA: TGTGCCAGCAGTTCCAGCAGGGGGAACAATCAGCCCCAGCATTTT

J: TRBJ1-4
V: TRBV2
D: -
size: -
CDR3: CASSGGERKLFF
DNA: TGTGCCAGCAGTGGGGGGGAACGTAAACTGTTTTTT

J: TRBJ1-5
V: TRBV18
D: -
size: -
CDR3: CASSPSGGGQPQHF
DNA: TGTGCCAGCTCACCATCTGGGGGCGGGCAGCCCCAGCATTTT

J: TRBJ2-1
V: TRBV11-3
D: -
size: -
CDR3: CASSSQNEQFF
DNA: TGTGCCAGCAGCTCTCAGAATGAGCAGTTCTTC

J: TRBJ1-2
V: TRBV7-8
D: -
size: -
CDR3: CASSFRATQGRYGDGYTF
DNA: TGTGCCAGCAGCTTTAGAGCGACACAGGGACGGTACGGTGATGGCTACACCTTC

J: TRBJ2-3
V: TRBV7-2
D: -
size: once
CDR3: CASSLQRGQTDTQYF
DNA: TGTGCCAGCAGCTTACAGCGGGGACAAACAGATACGCAGTATTTT

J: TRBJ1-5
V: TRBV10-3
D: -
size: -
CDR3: CAISESVDRSSPQHF
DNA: TGTGCCATCAGTGAGTCAGTGGACAGATCTTCACCCCAGCATTTT

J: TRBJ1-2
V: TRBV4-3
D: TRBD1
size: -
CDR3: CASSQRTGIYGYTF
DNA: TGCGCCAGCAGCCAACGGACAGGCATTTATGGCTACACCTTC

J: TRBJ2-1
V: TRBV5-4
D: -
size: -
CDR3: CASSTGGTYQFF
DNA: TGTGCCAGCAGCACCGGAGGGACCTATCAGTTCTTC

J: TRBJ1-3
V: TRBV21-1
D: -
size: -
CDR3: CASSKSQGGIAGNTIYF
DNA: TGTGCCAGCAGCAAAAGTCAGGGAGGGATAGCTGGAAACACCATATATTTT

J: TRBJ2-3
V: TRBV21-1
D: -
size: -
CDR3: CASSNPGTSGGSDTQYF
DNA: TGTGCCAGCAGCAACCCCGGGACTAGCGGGGGATCAGATACGCAGTATTTT

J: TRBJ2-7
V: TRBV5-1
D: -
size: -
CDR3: CASSLVGASYEQYF
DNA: TGCGCCAGCAGCTTGGTGGGGGCCTCCTACGAGCAGTACTTC

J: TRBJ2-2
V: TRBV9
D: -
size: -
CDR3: CASSSQPRDTGELFF
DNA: TGTGCCAGCAGCTCTCAGCCACGGGACACCGGGGAGCTGTTTTTT

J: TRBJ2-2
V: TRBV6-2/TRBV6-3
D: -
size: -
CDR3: CASSPIEGGPGELFF
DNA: TGTGCCAGCAGTCCAATCGAGGGGGGGCCCGGGGAGCTGTTTTTT

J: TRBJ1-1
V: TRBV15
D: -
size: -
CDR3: CATSREGRLRGVEAFF
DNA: TGTGCCACCAGCAGAGAGGGCAGACTACGGGGGGTTGAAGCTTTCTTT

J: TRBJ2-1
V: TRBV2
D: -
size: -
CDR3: CASSGTNGLDEQFF
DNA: TGTGCCAGCAGTGGAACTAACGGTCTGGATGAGCAGTTCTTC

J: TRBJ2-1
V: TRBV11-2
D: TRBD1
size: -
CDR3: CASSLTDRVRNEQFF
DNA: TGTGCCAGCAGCCTTACAGACAGGGTGCGGAATGAGCAGTTCTTC

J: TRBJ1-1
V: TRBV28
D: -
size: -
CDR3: CASRSQVLVNTEAFF
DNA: TGTGCCAGCAGATCTCAGGTCTTAGTTAACACTGAAGCTTTCTTT

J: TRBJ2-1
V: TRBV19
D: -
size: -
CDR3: CASRIGPLEHNEQFF
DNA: TGTGCCAGTAGGATCGGCCCCCTAGAGCACAATGAGCAGTTCTTC

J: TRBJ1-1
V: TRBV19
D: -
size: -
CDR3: CASSMSGGGMSTEAFF
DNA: TGTGCCAGTAGTATGTCTGGGGGGGGCATGAGCACTGAAGCTTTCTTT

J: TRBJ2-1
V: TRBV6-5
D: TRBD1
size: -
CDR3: CASSYTGDEQFF
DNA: TGTGCCAGCAGCTACACAGGGGATGAGCAGTTCTTC

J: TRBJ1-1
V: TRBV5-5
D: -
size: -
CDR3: CASSIRRSTEAFF
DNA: TGTGCCAGCAGCATCAGGCGTTCCACTGAAGCTTTCTTT

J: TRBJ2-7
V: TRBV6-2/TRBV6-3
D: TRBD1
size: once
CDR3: CASSYSAPQGSSYEQYF
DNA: TGTGCCAGCAGTTACTCGGCCCCACAGGGGAGCTCCTACGAGCAGTACTTC

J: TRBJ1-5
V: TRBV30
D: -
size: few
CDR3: CAWSVHSGQPQHF
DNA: TGTGCCTGGAGTGTACACTCGGGGCAGCCCCAGCATTTT

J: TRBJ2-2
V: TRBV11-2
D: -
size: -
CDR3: CASSSRGQNTGELFF
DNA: TGTGCCAGCAGCTCCCGGGGACAAAACACCGGGGAGCTGTTTTTT

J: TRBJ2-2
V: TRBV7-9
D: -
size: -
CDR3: CASSRQLLNTGELFF
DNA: TGTGCCAGCAGCAGACAGCTCTTGAACACCGGGGAGCTGTTTTTT

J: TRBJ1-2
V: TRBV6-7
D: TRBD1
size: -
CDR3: CAGWTGHPYGYTF
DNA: TGTGCCGGCTGGACAGGCCATCCTTATGGCTACACCTTC

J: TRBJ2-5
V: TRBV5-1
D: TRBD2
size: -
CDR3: CASSPGLAGQETQYF
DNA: TGCGCCAGCAGCCCGGGACTAGCGGGCCAAGAGACCCAGTACTTC

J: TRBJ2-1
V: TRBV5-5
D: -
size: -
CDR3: CASSADYSYNEQFF
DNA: TGTGCCAGCAGCGCGGACTACTCCTACAATGAGCAGTTCTTC

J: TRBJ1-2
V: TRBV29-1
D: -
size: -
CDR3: CSVQTTRGGYTF
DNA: TGCAGCGTTCAAACTACCCGAGGTGGCTACACCTTC

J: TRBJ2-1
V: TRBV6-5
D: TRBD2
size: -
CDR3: CASSTSGGAYNEQFF
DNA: TGTGCCAGCAGTACAAGCGGGGGGGCATACAATGAGCAGTTCTTC

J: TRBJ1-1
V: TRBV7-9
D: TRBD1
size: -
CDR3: CASSLAGQGARTEAFF
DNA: TGTGCCAGCAGCTTAGCGGGACAGGGGGCGAGGACTGAAGCTTTCTTT

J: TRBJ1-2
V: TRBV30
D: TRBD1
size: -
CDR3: CAWSGGTGANYGYTF
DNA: TGTGCCTGGAGTGGCGGGACAGGAGCTAACTATGGCTACACCTTC

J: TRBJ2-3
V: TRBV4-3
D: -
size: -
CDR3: CASSQLGYTDTQYF
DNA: TGCGCCAGCAGCCAACTCGGGTACACAGATACGCAGTATTTT

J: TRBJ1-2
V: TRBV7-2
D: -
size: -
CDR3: CASSLNPGVVNYGYTF
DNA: TGTGCCAGCAGCTTAAATCCGGGGGTCGTTAACTATGGCTACACCTTC

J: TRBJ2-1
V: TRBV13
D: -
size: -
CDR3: CASSITDYRAHSYNEQFF
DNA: TGTGCCAGCAGCATTACAGACTACAGGGCACACTCCTACAATGAGCAGTTCTTC

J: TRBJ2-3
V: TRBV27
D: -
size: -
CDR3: CASSLPGGPDTQYF
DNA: TGTGCCAGCAGTCTACCGGGGGGCCCAGATACGCAGTATTTT